A single sample is the source of the 21 T cell receptor beta chains below, sequenced in a study of T cell responses to AZD1222 COVID-19 vaccine. The assay was immunoSEQ multiplex PCR, and TCRdb's table has in-frame clones only and misses some. The sample consists of 77,000 or so clones, approximately 90% of them appearing once. The sequencing used peripheral blood, collected on day 0 of MenACWY control vaccination. These receptors were obtained from an adult in good health.

The rearrangement uses TRBV9 and TRBJ1-4, with D uncertain. CDR1 SGDLS and CDR2 YYNGEE come from the germline V gene. The CDR3 consists of 14 residues. The V and J ends lost 0 bases and 5 bases respectively, with 8 bases between them. CDR3 protein: CASSVGPENEKLFF. The CDR3 DNA follows: TGTGCCAGCAGCGTAGGGCCAGAGAATGAAAAACTGTTTTTT.

The rearrangement joins TRBV15 to TRBJ2-1; 9 nucleotides agree with TRBD1. From germline, CDR1 is LNHNV and CDR2 YYDKDF (reference sequence). J gave up 2 bases and V 5 bases, and 4 bases lay outside the gene matches. The CDR3 is made up of 15 amino acids. Here the CDR3 reads CATSPRTGAYNEQFF. As DNA, the CDR3 is TGTGCCACCAGCCCCCGGACAGGGGCCTACAATGAGCAGTTCTTC. The full variable domain, in which reference TRBV15 and TRBJ2-1 provide the parts outside the CDR3, is DAMVIQNPRYQVTQFGKPVTLSCSQTLNHNVMYWYQQKSSQAPKLLFHYYDKDFNNEADTPDNFQSRRPNTSFCFLDIRSPGLGDTAMYLCATSPRTGAYNEQFFGPGTRLTVL.

V and J are TRBV28 and TRBJ1-4; D is unresolved. CDR1 MDHEN and CDR2 SYDVKM come from the germline V gene. CDR3 length: 16 amino acids. The germline V and J ends were trimmed by 3 bases and 0 bases, with 11 bases remaining between them. This CDR3 is CASSFKGIATNEKLFF. The DNA for the CDR3 is TGTGCCAGCAGTTTCAAGGGAATAGCAACTAATGAAAAACTGTTTTTT.

The chain couples TRBV4-1 to TRBJ1-5; the D gene is possibly TRBD1 (6 bases). The V end lost 0 bases, the J end lost 4 bases, and 19 bases lay between the germline ends. The germline CDR1 and CDR2 sequences are MGHRA and YSYEKL. The CDR3 has 18 amino acids. CDR3 region: CASSQDLGGRNRNQPQHF. The CDR3 bases are TGCGCCAGCAGCCAAGATTTGGGGGGCCGGAACAGGAATCAGCCCCAGCATTTT.

This clone occurred once. This chain uses TRBV7-2 with TRBJ2-5; tentative D call: TRBD1 (6 bases). Germline V CDR1 and CDR2: SGHTA, FQGNSA. Trimming removed 6 bases from V and 5 bases from J, with 19 bases in between. This CDR3 is 15 amino acids long. This chain's CDR3 is CASSRTGSRVETQYF. The CDR3 DNA reads TGTGCCAGCAGTCGTACAGGGAGTCGGGTGGAGACCCAGTACTTC. Full variable domain (missing parts from reference TRBV7-2 and TRBJ2-5): GAGVSQSPSNKVTEKGKDVELRCDPISGHTALYWYRQSLGQGLEFLIYFQGNSAPDKSGLPSDRFSAERTGGSVSTLTIQRTQQEDSAVYLCASSRTGSRVETQYFGPGTRLLVL.

CDR3 sequence: CASSPGGSQPQHF. CDR3 sequence (DNA): TGTGCCAGCTCCCCGGGGGGTAGTCAGCCCCAGCATTTT. The chain joins TRBV18 to TRBJ1-5; D might be TRBD1 (5 bases). CDR3 length equals 13 residues. The ends were cut back, 6 bases at V and 6 bases at J, with 12 bases in the middle. Germline V gene lookup returns CDR1 KGHSH and CDR2 LQKENI. The entire variable domain, with the rest obtained from reference TRBV18 and TRBJ1-5, is as follows: NAGVMQNPRHLVRRRGQEARLRCSPMKGHSHVYWYRQLPEEGLKFMVYLQKENIIDESGMPKERFSAEFPKEGPSILRIQQVVRGDSAAYFCASSPGGSQPQHFGDGTRLSIL.

This clone was found a few times. This chain uses TRBV6-5 with TRBJ1-2; D gene unclear. This CDR3 is built from 14 residues. V gave up 2 bases and J gave up 4 bases, with 11 bases separating them. Germline CDR1 is MNHEY and CDR2 is SVGAGI. The CDR3 nucleotides are TGTGCCAGCAGTTACGGACCCGTCCTCTATGGCTACACCTTC. Translating gives CASSYGPVLYGYTF.

The chain carries TRBV9 and TRBJ1-5; weak D call: TRBD1 (6 bases). The CDR3 length is 13 residues. CDR1 SGDLS and CDR2 YYNGEE come from the germline V gene. Trimming took off 4 bases at V and 4 bases at J, with 9 bases between the two ends. As DNA, the CDR3 is TGTGCCAGCAGCCTTGACAGGAATCAGCCCCAGCATTTT. This encodes CASSLDRNQPQHF.

The V and J genes are TRBV5-1 and TRBJ1-5, with TRBD1 identical over 9 bases. The CDR3 runs to 15 residues. J was trimmed by 3 bases and V by 0 bases; bases with no gene match: 1. Germline loops: CDR1 SGHRS, CDR2 YFSETQ. The CDR3 nucleotides are TGCGCCAGCAGCTTGGACAGGGGGCCCAATCAGCCCCAGCATTTT. This codes for CASSLDRGPNQPQHF.

V gene TRBV14 combines with J gene TRBJ2-3; D call uncertain. CDR3 length: 12 residues. The germline V gene has CDR1 SGHDN and CDR2 FVKESK. V lost 1 base and J 5 bases, leaving 4 bases between the germline ends. DNA of the CDR3: TGTGCCAGCAGCCAAGTTTTAGATACGCAGTATTTT. Amino acid sequence: CASSQVLDTQYF.

This clone was detected only a few times. This chain links TRBV19 with TRBJ1-2; D ambiguous. The germline V and J ends were trimmed by 9 bases and 4 bases, with 12 bases remaining between them. Per germline, CDR1 LNHDA and CDR2 SQIVND (reference sequence). The CDR3 is 12 residues long. CDR3 nucleotides: TGTGCCAGCTTCGACGGTCTCTATGGCTACACCTTC. It codes for CASFDGLYGYTF.

This clone was observed a single time. The rearrangement links TRBV13 to TRBJ1-2; D uncertain. Deletions cut 1 base from V and 0 bases from J, with 15 bases between. The length of the CDR3 is 17 residues. Germline CDR1 PRHDT, CDR2 FYEKMQ (reference sequence). The DNA for the CDR3 is TGTGCCAGCAGCTTAGAGGGTAACGCCCGGACTAACTATGGCTACACCTTC. This gives the protein CASSLEGNARTNYGYTF.

The chain recombines TRBV27 with TRBJ2-5; TRBD2 aligns across 8 bases. Germline CDR1 is MNHEY and CDR2 is SMNVEV (reference sequence). The CDR3 sequence is 15 residues long. With V trimmed by 0 bases and J by 5 bases, 5 bases remained unmatched. In DNA, the CDR3 is TGTGCCAGCAGTTTATCCCCTAGCGGGCCCGAGACCCAGTACTTC. Its translation is CASSLSPSGPETQYF.

This chain uses TRBV18 with TRBJ2-1; D possibly corresponds to TRBD1 (6 bases). CDR1 is KGHSH and CDR2 is LQKENI in the germline V gene. This CDR3 contains 13 residues. The V and J ends lost 4 bases and 14 bases respectively, with 18 bases between them. Written as DNA, the CDR3 is TGTGCCAGCTCACTCGAATCTGACAGGCATGAGTTCTTC. The encoded protein is CASSLESDRHEFF.

This chain links TRBV11-2 with TRBJ1-1, with 7 bases identical to TRBD1. This CDR3 has 15 amino acids. Germline V gene sequence: CDR1 SGHAT, CDR2 FQNNGV. V gave up 3 bases and J gave up 0 bases; unmatched junction bases: 4. The CDR3 reads CASSFSTGMNTEAFF. CDR3 nucleotide sequence: TGTGCCAGCAGCTTCTCGACAGGGATGAACACTGAAGCTTTCTTT.

The genes are TRBV5-1 and TRBJ2-2; TRBD1 matches 7 bases. V gave up 4 bases and J gave up 0 bases; unmatched junction bases: 3. The CDR3 has 15 amino acids. CDR1 and CDR2 (germline): SGHRS, YFSETQ. Here the CDR3 reads CASSQQGTNTGELFF. The CDR3 DNA sequence: TGCGCCAGCAGCCAACAGGGGACGAACACCGGGGAGCTGTTTTTT.

The V gene is TRBV6-5, the J gene TRBJ2-5, with TRBD2 as a possible D gene (6 bases). Germline assignment: CDR1 MNHEY and CDR2 SVGAGI. V was pared by 11 bases and J by 0 bases, with 16 bases between. The CDR3 has 14 residues. DNA for the CDR3: TGTGCCGGGGGGTTCTCCCTGTACCAAGAGACCCAGTACTTC. Amino acid sequence: CAGGFSLYQETQYF.

This clone has a single count. The chain links TRBV29-1 to TRBJ1-5; TRBD1 matches at 11 bases. CDR1 SQVTM and CDR2 ANQGSEA come from the germline V gene. With V trimmed by 4 bases and J by 7 bases, 3 bases remained unmatched. CDR3 length: 13 residues. Here the CDR3 DNA reads TGCAGCGTTGGTGGGGACAGGGGGCAGCCCCAGCATTTT. Its protein is CSVGGDRGQPQHF. The complete variable domain, with remaining parts taken from reference TRBV29-1 and TRBJ1-5, reads SAVISQKPSRDICQRGTSLTIQCQVDSQVTMMFWYRQQPGQSLTLIATANQGSEATYESGFVIDKFPISRPNLTFSTLTVSNMSPEDSSIYLCSVGGDRGQPQHFGDGTRLSIL.

For the CDR3, the DNA is TGTGCCAGCACCCTCCCCCCCGGGAATGAGCAGTTCTTC. Amino acid sequence: CASTLPPGNEQFF. This chain uses TRBV7-9 with TRBJ2-1; D not resolved. The CDR3 extends over 13 amino acids. V was trimmed by 7 bases and J by 7 bases, leaving 14 bases between them. Germline V gives CDR1 SEHNR, CDR2 FQNEAQ (reference sequence). The whole variable domain, filled in from reference TRBV7-9 and TRBJ2-1, reads DTGVSQNPRHKITKRGQNVTFRCDPISEHNRLYWYRQTLGQGPEFLTYFQNEAQLEKSRLLSDRFSAERPKGSFSTLEIQRTEQGDSAMYLCASTLPPGNEQFFGPGTRLTVL.

The chain carries TRBV19 and TRBJ1-4; the D is unclear. The CDR3 is 14 residues long. The V end was cut by 3 bases, the J end by 6 bases, with 11 bases between. Germline CDR1 reads LNHDA; CDR2 reads SQIVND (reference sequence). CDR3 sequence: CASSISVGYEKLFF. CDR3 sequence (DNA): TGTGCCAGTAGTATCTCCGTGGGCTATGAAAAACTGTTTTTT.

The V and J genes are TRBV30 and TRBJ1-6; 8 positions match TRBD1. CDR1 is GTSNPN and CDR2 is SVGIG in the germline V gene (reference sequence). The V gene end was trimmed by 0 bases and the J gene end by 7 bases; junction bases not matched to a gene: 5. CDR3 length equals 15 residues. DNA for the CDR3: TGTGCCTGGAGTGTACGGACAGGGCAGAATTCACCCCTCCACTTT. It encodes CAWSVRTGQNSPLHF.